The 27 T cell receptor beta chains listed next were all sequenced from one sample in a study of CD8 T cells in Susac syndrome. It was with random hexamers that about 0.45 to 1 ug RNA was reverse transcribed. Using its own MiXCR run on the immunoSEQ multiplex PCR reads, TCRdb lists one record per CDR3 protein. The table shows 330,000 or so distinct CDR3 sequences, with roughly 85% occurring only once. Material: CD8+ T cells from PBMCs. These receptors came from a human donor with multiple sclerosis.

The chain uses TRBV12-3 or TRBV12-4 and TRBJ1-1; D is possibly TRBD1 (5 bases). This CDR3 contains 14 residues. V shed 7 bases and J shed 2 bases, with 14 bases lying between them. The DNA for the CDR3 is TGTGCCAGCACCCCTTGGGGCTTAAACACTGAAGCTTTCTTT. Protein: CASTPWGLNTEAFF.

The sample holds a few counts of this clonotype. V usage is TRBV6-1 and J usage is TRBJ1-2, with unresolved D. CDR1 and CDR2 from the germline V gene are MNHNS and SASEGT. V was cut by 5 bases and J by 6 bases, with 13 bases left in between. CDR3 length: 13 residues. The CDR3 spells CASSPRPHDGYTF. In nucleotides, the CDR3 is TGTGCCAGCAGTCCCCGGCCGCATGATGGCTACACCTTC.

The rearrangement joins TRBV28 to TRBJ1-2; D perhaps matches TRBD1 (6 bases). There are 14 residues in the CDR3. Germline V lookup: CDR1 MDHEN, CDR2 SYDVKM. In DNA, the CDR3 is TGTCCCCACTGCAGGGGTCCCCCCTTCGATGGCTACACCTTC. Translated, it gives CPHCRGPPFDGYTF.

The table lists this clonotype with a few counts. The rearrangement uses TRBV5-4 and TRBJ2-7; D may be TRBD1 (7 bases). The length of the CDR3 is 14 residues. Germline CDR1 reads SGHNT; CDR2 reads YYREEE (reference sequence). V lost 4 bases, J lost 2 bases, and 13 bases lay in between. CDR3 region: CASSGRDSPYEQYF. Here the CDR3 DNA reads TGTGCCAGCAGCGGGCGGGACAGTCCCTACGAGCAGTACTTC.

CDR3 residues: CATSGLAGDTDTQYF. As DNA, the CDR3 is TGTGCCACCAGCGGACTAGCGGGAGACACAGATACGCAGTATTTT. This chain connects TRBV15 to TRBJ2-3; 13 positions match TRBD2. With V trimmed by 5 bases and J by 2 bases, 1 base remained unmatched. The CDR3 is 15 residues long. Germline V gives CDR1 LNHNV, CDR2 YYDKDF (reference sequence).

This chain joins TRBV28 and TRBJ2-7; 8 bases map to TRBD1. With V trimmed by 7 bases and J by 6 bases, 8 bases remained unmatched. Germline CDR1 MDHEN, CDR2 SYDVKM. This CDR3 is 13 amino acids long. The CDR3 bases are TGTGCCAGCACCTCAGGGGGCTATCGCGAGCAGTACTTC. The encoded protein is CASTSGGYREQYF.

J is TRBJ1-3 and V is TRBV4-3, with D uncertain. Trimming removed 0 bases at V and 4 bases at J, with 16 bases between. This CDR3 is built from 17 residues. Germline CDR1 reads LGHNA; CDR2 reads YSLEER. CDR3 amino acids: CASSQDLARERGNTIYF. The CDR3 bases are TGCGCCAGCAGCCAAGATTTAGCCCGAGAAAGGGGAAACACCATATATTTT.

The chain uses TRBV5-6 and TRBJ1-3; D is uncertain. The CDR3 contains 15 residues. The V and J ends lost 0 bases and 0 bases respectively, with 7 bases between them. Germline lookup yields CDR1 SGHDT and CDR2 YYEEEE. CDR3: CASSLGGVSGNTIYF. In nucleotides, the CDR3 is TGTGCCAGCAGCTTGGGCGGCGTCTCTGGAAACACCATATATTTT.

V is TRBV2 and J is TRBJ1-2, with 11 bases matching TRBD1. The CDR3 sequence is 16 residues long. J gave up 5 bases and V 2 bases, and 7 bases lay outside the gene matches. The germline V gene encodes CDR1 SNHLY and CDR2 FYNNEI. The CDR3 region has the DNA TGTGCCAGCAGTGAAAGGGACAGGGGGGAAGGGTATGGCTACACCTTC. The encoded protein is CASSERDRGEGYGYTF.

CDR3 amino acids: CASSLDTTGLSGYTF. CDR3 DNA: TGTGCCAGCAGCTTAGATACGACAGGGCTGAGTGGCTACACCTTC. The J gene is TRBJ1-2, the V gene TRBV11-2, with 7 bases lining up with TRBD1. The germline V gene encodes CDR1 SGHAT and CDR2 FQNNGV. V was pared by 0 bases and J by 7 bases, with 8 bases of the junction left unmatched. The CDR3 sequence is 15 residues long.

The chain is built from TRBV12-3 or TRBV12-4 and TRBJ2-7; D is possibly TRBD2 (8 bases). Trimming removed 1 base at V and 4 bases at J, with 32 bases between. The CDR3 loop spans 21 amino acids. The CDR3 spells CASSLVILGTAPGTSRYEQYF. The CDR3 region has the DNA TGTGCCAGCAGTTTAGTAATATTAGGGACAGCGCCCGGGACTAGTCGGTACGAGCAGTACTTC.

The chain uses TRBV6-2 or TRBV6-3 and TRBJ1-2; perhaps TRBD1 as D (5 bases). This CDR3 has 12 residues. Deletions cut 8 bases from V and 8 bases from J, with 15 bases between. The V gene's germline CDR1 is MNHEY and CDR2 SVGEGT. CDR3 amino acids: CASEGLPAGYTF. In nucleotides, the CDR3 is TGTGCCAGCGAGGGACTGCCGGCCGGCTACACCTTC.

This chain connects TRBV2 to TRBJ2-1, with 8 bases matching TRBD2. CDR1 is SNHLY and CDR2 is FYNNEI in the germline V gene. The length of the CDR3 is 17 residues. The V segment lost 8 bases and the J segment 0 bases; nucleotides outside the gene matches: 12. In DNA form, the CDR3 reads TGTGCCAGCTTTTGGCGGGAGGACTCGAACTCCTACAATGAGCAGTTCTTC. This translates into CASFWREDSNSYNEQFF.

The chain combines TRBV20-1 with TRBJ2-7, with 8 bases lining up with TRBD2. The CDR3 loop spans 14 amino acids. Trimming at V came to 5 bases and at J to 7 bases, leaving 13 bases not matched to a gene. CDR1 DFQATT and CDR2 SNEGSKA come from the germline V gene (reference sequence). The CDR3: CSASLAGPLGEQYF. The CDR3 region has the DNA TGCAGTGCTTCGCTAGCGGGCCCTCTTGGGGAGCAGTACTTC.

The genes are TRBV28 and TRBJ2-1, with 7 positions matching TRBD2. J gave up 9 bases and V 3 bases, and 5 bases lay outside the gene matches. This CDR3 has 13 amino acids. Germline-derived CDR1 and CDR2 are MDHEN and SYDVKM. The CDR3 sequence: CASSFRASGEQFF. CDR3 nucleotides: TGTGCCAGCAGTTTTAGGGCTAGCGGTGAGCAGTTCTTC.

This sequence joins TRBV28 and TRBJ2-7; D not certain. The germline CDR1 and CDR2 sequences are MDHEN and SYDVKM. V was shortened by 1 base and J by 2 bases, with 18 bases between the two germline ends. CDR3 size: 17 residues. CDR3 sequence (DNA): TGTGCCAGCAGTTTATTCTCTCTGGGAACGATGACCTACGAGCAGTACTTC. Its protein product is CASSLFSLGTMTYEQYF.

V is TRBV5-6 and J is TRBJ2-5; 7 bases are shared with TRBD1. This CDR3 spans 17 amino acids. Looked up from germline, CDR1 is SGHDT and CDR2 is YYEEEE. After removal of 4 bases from V and 1 base from J, the junction contained 13 bases not matched to a gene. This CDR3 is CASSTGTELYPQETQYF. Written as DNA, the CDR3 is TGTGCCAGCAGCACCGGGACAGAGCTTTATCCCCAAGAGACCCAGTACTTC. Supplemented by reference TRBV5-6 and TRBJ2-5, the full variable domain reads DAGVTQSPTHLIKTRGQQVTLRCSPKSGHDTVSWYQQALGQGPQFIFQYYEEEERQRGNFPDRFSGHQFPNYSSELNVNALLLGDSALYLCASSTGTELYPQETQYFGPGTRLLVL.

This clonotype occurred a few times. This sequence joins TRBV4-3 and TRBJ2-7; no clear D gene. CDR1 is LGHNA, CDR2 YSLEER, per germline. CDR3 length equals 14 residues. The V gene lost 2 bases and the J gene lost 2 bases, with 10 bases spanning the gap. The CDR3 bases are TGCGCCAGCAGCCAATACGGCGGTCCCTACGAGCAGTACTTC. Translating gives CASSQYGGPYEQYF.

V is TRBV9 and J is TRBJ2-1, with TRBD2 matching 7 bases. Germline V gene lookup returns CDR1 SGDLS and CDR2 YYNGEE. CDR3 length: 16 amino acids. Unmatched junction bases numbered 11, after V lost 0 bases and J lost 8 bases. CDR3 in amino acids: CASSVVVGAGLDEQFF. In DNA, the CDR3 is TGTGCCAGCAGCGTAGTCGTAGGAGCGGGGCTAGATGAGCAGTTCTTC.

The genes are TRBV2 and TRBJ1-5; weak D call: TRBD1 (5 bases). Germline assignment: CDR1 SNHLY and CDR2 FYNNEI. The CDR3 covers 12 residues. Trimming took off 5 bases at V and 6 bases at J, with 8 bases between the two ends. The CDR3 loop reads CASSSGFQPQHF. The DNA for the CDR3 is TGTGCCAGCAGTTCAGGGTTTCAGCCCCAGCATTTT.

The chain uses TRBV27 and TRBJ2-7; D is possibly TRBD1 (7 bases). This CDR3 region has 12 residues. The V and J ends lost 6 bases and 6 bases respectively, with 12 bases between them. Germline CDR1 is MNHEY and CDR2 is SMNVEV (reference sequence). The CDR3 loop reads CASRFQGGEQYF. DNA of the CDR3: TGTGCCAGCAGATTCCAGGGGGGCGAGCAGTACTTC.

V usage is TRBV28 and J usage is TRBJ2-1, with D hard to call. Germline CDR1 MDHEN, CDR2 SYDVKM. The length of the CDR3 is 18 residues. Trimming stripped 2 bases from V and 1 base from J, with 18 bases between. CDR3 sequence: CASSLNMGMGLSYNEQFF. CDR3 coding DNA: TGTGCCAGCAGTTTAAACATGGGGATGGGCTTATCCTACAATGAGCAGTTCTTC.

In its sample, this clonotype was seen a few times. The chain recombines TRBV27 with TRBJ2-7, with unresolved D. The germline CDR1 and CDR2 sequences are MNHEY and SMNVEV (reference sequence). Trimming removed 4 bases from V and 2 bases from J, with 12 bases in between. This CDR3 is built from 14 residues. The CDR3 reads CASSSGVVPYEQYF. The CDR3, as DNA: TGTGCCAGCAGTTCTGGGGTGGTTCCCTACGAGCAGTACTTC.

CDR3 in DNA: TGTGCCAGCAGTTTGTCTCACCGGGAGCAGTTCTTC. It encodes CASSLSHREQFF. V is TRBV28 and J is TRBJ2-1; D ambiguous. The germline CDR1 and CDR2 sequences are MDHEN and SYDVKM. Trimming took off 3 bases at V and 10 bases at J, with 10 bases between the two ends. This CDR3 comprises 12 residues.

The chain is built from TRBV24-1 and TRBJ2-7, with 7 bases identical to TRBD1. Germline V gene data show CDR1 as KGHDR and CDR2 as SFDVKD. CDR3 length: 14 amino acids. The J segment lost 4 bases and the V segment lost 6 bases, leaving 8 bases of the junction unmatched. For the CDR3, the DNA is TGTGCCACCAGTCCGACGACAGGGCGATACGAGCAGTACTTC. The encoded protein is CATSPTTGRYEQYF.

This sequence joins TRBV15 and TRBJ1-1, with D tentatively TRBD1 (6 bases). Germline V CDR1 and CDR2: LNHNV, YYDKDF (reference sequence). CDR3 size: 15 residues. Trimming removed 0 bases from V and 7 bases from J, with 15 bases in between. CDR3 amino acids: CATSRDWAGAGEAFF. CDR3 coding DNA: TGTGCCACCAGCAGAGATTGGGCAGGGGCGGGTGAAGCTTTCTTT.

The CDR3 nucleotides read TGTGCCAGCAGCGATACTAGCGGGAGAGAGACCCAGTACTTC. Translation gives CASSDTSGRETQYF. V and J are TRBV9 and TRBJ2-5; 11 bases map to TRBD2. The CDR3 loop spans 14 amino acids. Unmatched junction bases numbered 2, after V lost 3 bases and J lost 4 bases. CDR1 and CDR2 from the germline V gene are SGDLS and YYNGEE.